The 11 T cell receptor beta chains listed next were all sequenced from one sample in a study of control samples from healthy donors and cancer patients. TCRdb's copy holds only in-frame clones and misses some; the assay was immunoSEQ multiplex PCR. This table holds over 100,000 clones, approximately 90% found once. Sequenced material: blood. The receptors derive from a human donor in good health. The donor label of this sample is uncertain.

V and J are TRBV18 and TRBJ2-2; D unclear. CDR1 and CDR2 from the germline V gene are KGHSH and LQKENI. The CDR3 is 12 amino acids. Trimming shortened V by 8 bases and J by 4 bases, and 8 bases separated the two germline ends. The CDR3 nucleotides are TGTGCCAGCCATTCAAGCACCGGGGAGCTGTTTTTT. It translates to CASHSSTGELFF.

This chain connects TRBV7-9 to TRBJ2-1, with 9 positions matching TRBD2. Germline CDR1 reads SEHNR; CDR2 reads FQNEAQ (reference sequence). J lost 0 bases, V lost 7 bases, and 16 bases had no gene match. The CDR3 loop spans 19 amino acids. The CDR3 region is CASKRGASGDLSSYNEQFF. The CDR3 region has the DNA TGTGCCAGCAAAAGGGGGGCTAGCGGGGATCTTAGCTCCTACAATGAGCAGTTCTTC.

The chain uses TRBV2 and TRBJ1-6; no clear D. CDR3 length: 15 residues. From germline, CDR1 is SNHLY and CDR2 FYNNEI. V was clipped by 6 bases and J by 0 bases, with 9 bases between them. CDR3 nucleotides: TGTGCCAGCAGGAGAGCCGGCTCCTATAATTCACCCCTCCACTTT. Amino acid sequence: CASRRAGSYNSPLHF. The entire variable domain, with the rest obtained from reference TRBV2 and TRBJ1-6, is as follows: EPEVTQTPSHQVTQMGQEVILRCVPISNHLYFYWYRQILGQKVEFLVSFYNNEISEKSEIFDDQFSVERPDGSNFTLKIRSTKLEDSAMYFCASRRAGSYNSPLHFGNGTRLTVT.

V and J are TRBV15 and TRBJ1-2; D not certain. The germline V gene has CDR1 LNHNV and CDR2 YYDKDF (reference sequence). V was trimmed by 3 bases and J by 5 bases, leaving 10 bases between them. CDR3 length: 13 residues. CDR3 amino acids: CATSSAEGYGYTF. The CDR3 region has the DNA TGTGCCACCAGCAGCGCCGAAGGGTATGGCTACACCTTC.

CDR3: CAISDYGDFFNTGELFF. CDR3 sequence (DNA): TGTGCCATCAGTGACTATGGGGACTTCTTTAACACCGGGGAGCTGTTTTTT. V and J are TRBV10-3 and TRBJ2-2; perhaps TRBD2 as D (6 bases). The germline V gene encodes CDR1 ENHRY and CDR2 SYGVKD. Trimming took off 3 bases at V and 2 bases at J, with 16 bases between the two ends. This CDR3 has 17 amino acids.

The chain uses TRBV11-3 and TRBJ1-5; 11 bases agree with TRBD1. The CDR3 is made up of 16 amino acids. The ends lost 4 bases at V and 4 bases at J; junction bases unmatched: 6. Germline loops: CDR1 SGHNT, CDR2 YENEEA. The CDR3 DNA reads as TGTGCCAGCAGCTCCTCCGGGACAGGGGGAAATCAGCCCCAGCATTTT. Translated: CASSSSGTGGNQPQHF.

CDR3 residues: CASSLSGAGTKNIQYF. CDR3 in DNA: TGTGCCAGCAGCCTTAGCGGGGCAGGGACCAAAAACATTCAGTACTTC. The rearrangement links TRBV5-4 to TRBJ2-4; TRBD2 agrees at 8 bases. The trim removed 4 bases at V and 2 bases at J, leaving 8 bases unmatched. The germline V gene has CDR1 SGHNT and CDR2 YYREEE (reference sequence). This CDR3 contains 16 residues.

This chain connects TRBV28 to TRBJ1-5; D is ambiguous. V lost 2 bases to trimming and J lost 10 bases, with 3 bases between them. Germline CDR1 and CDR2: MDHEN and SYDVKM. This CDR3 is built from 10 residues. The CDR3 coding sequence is TGTGCCAGCAGTTTACGACCCCAGCATTTT. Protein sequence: CASSLRPQHF.

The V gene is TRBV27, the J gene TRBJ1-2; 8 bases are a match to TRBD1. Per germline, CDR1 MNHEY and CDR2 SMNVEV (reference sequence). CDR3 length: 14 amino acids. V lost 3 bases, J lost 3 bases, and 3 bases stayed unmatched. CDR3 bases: TGTGCCAGCAGTTTGGGACAGGCGGACTATGGCTACACCTTC. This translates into CASSLGQADYGYTF.

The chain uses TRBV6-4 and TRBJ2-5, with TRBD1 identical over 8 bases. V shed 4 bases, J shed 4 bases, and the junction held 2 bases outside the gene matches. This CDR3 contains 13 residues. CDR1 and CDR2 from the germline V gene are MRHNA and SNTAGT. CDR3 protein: CASSVDRGETQYF. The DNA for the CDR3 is TGTGCCAGCAGTGTAGACAGGGGAGAGACCCAGTACTTC.

This chain's CDR3 is CASSQDVGWSKNIQYF. In DNA form, the CDR3 reads TGTGCCAGCAGCCAAGATGTTGGTTGGTCCAAAAACATTCAGTACTTC. This chain joins TRBV3-1 (or the pseudogene TRBV3-2) and TRBJ2-4; D remains unclear. The V and J ends lost 0 bases and 2 bases respectively, with 11 bases between them. This CDR3 contains 16 residues. CDR1 LGHDT and CDR2 YNNKEL come from the germline V gene (reference sequence).